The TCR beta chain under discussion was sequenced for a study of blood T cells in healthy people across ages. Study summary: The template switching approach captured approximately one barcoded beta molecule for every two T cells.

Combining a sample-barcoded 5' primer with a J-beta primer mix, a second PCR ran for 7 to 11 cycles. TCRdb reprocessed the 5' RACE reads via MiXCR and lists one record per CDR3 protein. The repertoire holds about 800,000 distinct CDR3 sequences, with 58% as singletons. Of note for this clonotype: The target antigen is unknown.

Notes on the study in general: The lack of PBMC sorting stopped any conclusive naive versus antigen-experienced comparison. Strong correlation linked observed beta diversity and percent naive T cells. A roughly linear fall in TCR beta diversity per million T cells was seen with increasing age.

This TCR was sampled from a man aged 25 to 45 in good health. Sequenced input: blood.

Here the CDR3 reads CASSLLAGGSGYNEQFF. CDR3 nucleotide sequence: TGTGCCAGCAGCCTACTAGCGGGAGGATCCGGGTACAATGAGCAGTTCTTC. The chain links TRBV7-9 to TRBJ2-1, with 12 bases matching TRBD2. This CDR3 is 17 amino acids long. Germline V lookup: CDR1 SEHNR, CDR2 FQNEAQ (reference sequence). V shed 5 bases and J 4 bases; nucleotides not matched to a gene: 9. Full variable domain (rest looked up from reference TRBV7-9 and TRBJ2-1): DTGVSQNPRHKITKRGQNVTFRCDPISEHNRLYWYRQTLGQGPEFLTYFQNEAQLEKSRLLSDRFSAERPKGSFSTLEIQRTEQGDSAMYLCASSLLAGGSGYNEQFFGPGTRLTVL.